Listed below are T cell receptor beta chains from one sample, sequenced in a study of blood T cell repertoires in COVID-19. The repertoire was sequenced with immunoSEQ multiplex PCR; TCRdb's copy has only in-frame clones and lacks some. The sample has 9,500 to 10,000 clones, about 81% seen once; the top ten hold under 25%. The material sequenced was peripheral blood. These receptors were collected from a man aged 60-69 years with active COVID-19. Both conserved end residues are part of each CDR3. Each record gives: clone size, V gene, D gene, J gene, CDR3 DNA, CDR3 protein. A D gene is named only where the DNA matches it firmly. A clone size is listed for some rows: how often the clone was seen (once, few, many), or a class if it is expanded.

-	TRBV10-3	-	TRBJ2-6	TGTGCCACCCCCAGCGTCCCTGGGGCCAACGTCCTGACTTTC	CATPSVPGANVLTF
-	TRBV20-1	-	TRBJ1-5	TGCAGTGCTAGTGGGGGCGTGAGCAATCAGCCCCAGCATTTT	CSASGGVSNQPQHF
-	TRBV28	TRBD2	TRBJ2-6	TGTGCCAGCAGTTTTAGTGGGAGGGCCACCGGGGCCAACGTCCTGACTTTC	CASSFSGRATGANVLTF
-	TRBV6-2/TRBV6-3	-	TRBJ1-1	TGTGCCAGCAGCGACAGGAACACTGAAGCTTTCTTT	CASSDRNTEAFF
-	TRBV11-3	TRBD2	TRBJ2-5	TGTGCCAGCAGCTCGGGACTAGCGGGGTTAGAGACCCAGTACTTC	CASSSGLAGLETQYF
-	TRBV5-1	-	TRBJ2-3	TGCGCCAGCAGCTTCAATCAGTTCACAGATACGCAGTATTTT	CASSFNQFTDTQYF
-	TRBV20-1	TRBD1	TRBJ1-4	TGCAGTGCTAGTGAGACAGGGGATCCTCGAGAAAAACTGTTTTTT	CSASETGDPREKLFF
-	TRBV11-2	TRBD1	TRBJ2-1	TGTGCCAGCAGCTTGGACAGGGGAAATGAGCAGTTCTTC	CASSLDRGNEQFF
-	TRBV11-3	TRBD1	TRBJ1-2	TGTGCCAGCAGCTTAGGACAGGGTGACTATGGCTACACCTTC	CASSLGQGDYGYTF
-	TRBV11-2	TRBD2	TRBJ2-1	TGTGCCAGCAGCTTAGATCTTTTGACTAGCGGACTACAAAACAATGAGCAGTTCTTC	CASSLDLLTSGLQNNEQFF
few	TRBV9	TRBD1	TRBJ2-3	TGTGCCAGCAGCGCACCACAGGGGCAAGGGGATACGCAGTATTTT	CASSAPQGQGDTQYF
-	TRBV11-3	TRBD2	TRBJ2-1	TGTGCCAGCAGCTTGGCTGCGGGGGGAAAGTTCTTC	CASSLAAGGKFF
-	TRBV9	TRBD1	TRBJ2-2	TGTGCCAGCAACAGGGGAAACGGGGAGCTGTTTTTT	CASNRGNGELFF
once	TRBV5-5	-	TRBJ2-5	TGTGCCAGCACCCCTCAGCTAGCAGGAGAGACCCAGTACTTC	CASTPQLAGETQYF
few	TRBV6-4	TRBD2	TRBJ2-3	TGTGCCAGCAGAGCGGTAGCGGGAGCCACAGATACGCAGTATTTT	CASRAVAGATDTQYF
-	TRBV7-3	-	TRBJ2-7	TGTGCCAGCAGCTTAGCCGGGACTGGGATTGGGGAGCAGTACTTC	CASSLAGTGIGEQYF
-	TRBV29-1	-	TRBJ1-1	TGCAGCGCGAGTAGGGGGAGTGGGACTGAAGCTTTCTTT	CSASRGSGTEAFF
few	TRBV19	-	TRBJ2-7	TGTGCCAGTAGTACATCATACGAGAGACTGGAGCAGTACTTC	CASSTSYERLEQYF
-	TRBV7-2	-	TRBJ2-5	TGTGCCAGCGCCAACGGAGTTGGAGAGACCCAGTACTTC	CASANGVGETQYF
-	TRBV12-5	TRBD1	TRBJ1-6	TGTGCTAGTGGTCCGGGGACAGTTCTCTATAATTCACCCCTCCACTTT	CASGPGTVLYNSPLHF
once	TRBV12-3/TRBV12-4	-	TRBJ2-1	TGTGCCAGCAGTCTACGAGAGCGGACTGAGCAGTTCTTC	CASSLRERTEQFF
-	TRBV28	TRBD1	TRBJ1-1	TGTGCCAGCAGTTTCAGGACAGGGGTAGGGACTGAAGCTTTCTTT	CASSFRTGVGTEAFF
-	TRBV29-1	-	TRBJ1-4	TGCAGCGTTGCTGGGGGCAGAACTGAAAAACTGTTTTTT	CSVAGGRTEKLFF
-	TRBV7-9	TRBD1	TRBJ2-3	TGTGCCAGCAGCGGCGGGACAGGGGGCTCAGATACGCAGTATTTT	CASSGGTGGSDTQYF
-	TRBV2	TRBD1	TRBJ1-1	TGTGCCAGCATCCCTTTTGACAGGGGAGCGGCTGAAGCTTTCTTT	CASIPFDRGAAEAFF
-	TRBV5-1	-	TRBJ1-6	TGCGCCAGCAGCTTGGTAGGGGGGGCATCACCCCTCCACTTT	CASSLVGGASPLHF
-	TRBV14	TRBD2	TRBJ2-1	TGTGCCAGCAGCCAAGATGGACCCGGGGGGACTAGATCCTACAATGAGCAGTTCTTC	CASSQDGPGGTRSYNEQFF
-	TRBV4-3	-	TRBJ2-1	TGCGCCAGCAGCCAAGATCTTTGGGGGGAGAACAATGAGCAGTTCTTC	CASSQDLWGENNEQFF
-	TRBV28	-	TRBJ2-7	TGTGCCAGCAGTTTCGACAGTGGCTCTTTAAATCGACGCCCAACTTACGAGCAGTACTTC	CASSFDSGSLNRRPTYEQYF
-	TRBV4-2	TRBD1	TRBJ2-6	TGTGCCAGCAGCCAAGCCGGGACAGGGGGCGCTGGGGCCAACGTCCTGACTTTC	CASSQAGTGGAGANVLTF
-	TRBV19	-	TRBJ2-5	TGTGCCACAGCCCCTACAGGGTTTGAGACCCAGTACTTC	CATAPTGFETQYF
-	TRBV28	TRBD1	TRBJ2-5	TGTGCCAGCAGTCGAAACATTGGACAGGGGGGGATAATCCAAGAGACCCAGTACTTC	CASSRNIGQGGIIQETQYF
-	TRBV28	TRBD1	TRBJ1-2	TGTGCCAGCAGAAAAACAGGGGTGGGTGGCTACACCTTC	CASRKTGVGGYTF
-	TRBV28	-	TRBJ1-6	TGTGCCAGCAGGCTGGACATAAGCTTTAATTCACCCCTCCACTTT	CASRLDISFNSPLHF
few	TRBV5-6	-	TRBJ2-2	TGTGCCAGCAGCTTGGTAGCAGGGGAGCTGTTTTTT	CASSLVAGELFF
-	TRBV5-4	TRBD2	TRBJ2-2	TGTGCCAGCAGCGTCACTAGCGGAACGGTCACCGGGGAGCTGTTTTTT	CASSVTSGTVTGELFF
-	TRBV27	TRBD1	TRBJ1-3	TGTGCCAGCAGTCCTCGACAGGGGTCGTTTGACACCATATATTTT	CASSPRQGSFDTIYF
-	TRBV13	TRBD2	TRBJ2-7	TGTGCCAGCAGCTTTCTGACTAGCGGGAGGGCTTACGAGCAGTACTTC	CASSFLTSGRAYEQYF
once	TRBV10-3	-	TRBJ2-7	TGTGCCATCACCTCGACGGCTCCAGGAGAGCAGTACTTC	CAITSTAPGEQYF
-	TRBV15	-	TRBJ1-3	TGTGCCACCAGCAGAGATCTGAGGTCCTCTGGAAACACCATATATTTT	CATSRDLRSSGNTIYF